The 28 T cell receptor beta chains presented below share a single source sample, sequenced in a study of T-cell memory formation after mild COVID-19. Using its own MiXCR run on the 5' RACE reads, TCRdb lists one record per CDR3 protein. The sample carries more than 150,000 distinct CDR3 sequences, over 20% recorded once. Source material: PBMCs or a T cell subset sorted from them (not recorded which). These receptors all stem from an adult woman who had mild COVID-19 (a few samples of this study predate the infection). Cell type and time point are not known.

This clonotype has a handful of counts. V is TRBV27 and J is TRBJ2-1; possibly TRBD1 for D (6 bases). Germline lookup yields CDR1 MNHEY and CDR2 SMNVEV (reference sequence). CDR3 length: 15 residues. Deletions cut 5 bases from V and 4 bases from J, with 15 bases between. The CDR3 here is CASSLPPGAYNEQFF. The CDR3 DNA sequence: TGTGCCAGCAGTCTTCCGCCAGGGGCGTACAATGAGCAGTTCTTC.

There are many counts of this clonotype. This chain connects TRBV15 to TRBJ2-7, with 8 bases fitting TRBD1. The germline gives CDR1 LNHNV, CDR2 YYDKDF (reference sequence). The CDR3 runs 14 residues. V lost 0 bases, J lost 2 bases, and 0 bases stayed unmatched. In nucleotides, the CDR3 is TGTGCCACCAGCAGAGAACAGGGGGCCTACGAGCAGTACTTC. It codes for CATSREQGAYEQYF.

This clonotype was counted a few times. The chain couples TRBV7-9 to TRBJ2-7; TRBD2 matches 9 bases. The V gene end was trimmed by 5 bases and the J gene end by 0 bases; junction bases not matched to a gene: 5. CDR1 SEHNR and CDR2 FQNEAQ come from the germline V gene (reference sequence). The CDR3 is 15 amino acids. The CDR3 sequence: CASSGEREVSYEQYF. CDR3 DNA: TGTGCCAGCAGCGGGGAGCGGGAGGTCTCCTACGAGCAGTACTTC.

This clonotype was seen more than once but under ten times. The chain combines TRBV25-1 with TRBJ2-6; either TRBD1 or TRBD2 may supply D (5 bases each). This CDR3 contains 18 residues. The V and J ends lost 3 bases and 4 bases respectively, with 19 bases between them. Germline values: CDR1 MGHDK, CDR2 SYGVNS. DNA for the CDR3: TGTGCCAGCAGTGACAACGGGGCTGACGGATCCGGGGCCAACGTCCTGACTTTC. It specifies CASSDNGADGSGANVLTF.

This clonotype appeared a few times. The J gene is TRBJ1-1, the V gene TRBV7-9; 8 bases fit TRBD1. CDR1 is SEHNR, CDR2 FQNEAQ, per germline (reference sequence). V lost 6 bases to trimming and J lost 3 bases; unmatched junction nucleotides: 6. The CDR3 covers 14 residues. The CDR3 is CASRLQGAHTEAFF. The CDR3, as DNA: TGTGCCAGCAGGCTCCAGGGGGCCCACACTGAAGCTTTCTTT.

The chain employs TRBV5-6 and TRBJ2-7, with 13 nucleotides matching TRBD2. The CDR3 extends over 19 amino acids. V lost 4 bases to trimming and J lost 6 bases; unmatched junction nucleotides: 19. CDR1 and CDR2 (germline): SGHDT, YYEEEE. CDR3 sequence (DNA): TGTGCCAGCAGCCAGAGTGGACTAGCGGGAGTCGCCCGGAGTCGCGAGCAGTACTTC. Amino acid sequence: CASSQSGLAGVARSREQYF.

A few counts support this clonotype. In DNA, the CDR3 is TGTGCCAGCAGCGTCCAAAAACGGTCAGATACGCAGTATTTT. It is translated as CASSVQKRSDTQYF. This chain connects TRBV9 to TRBJ2-3; D unresolved. This CDR3 comprises 14 residues. V was trimmed by 2 bases and J by 4 bases, leaving 11 bases between them. Germline assignment: CDR1 SGDLS and CDR2 YYNGEE.

J is TRBJ2-7 and V is TRBV19, with D perhaps being TRBD1 or TRBD2 (6 bases each). Germline values: CDR1 LNHDA, CDR2 SQIVND (reference sequence). Trimming took off 3 bases at V and 4 bases at J, with 16 bases between the two ends. The CDR3 consists of 15 residues. CDR3 bases: TGTGCCAGTAGTATTGGGGGGCCAGTCCCGTACGAGCAGTACTTC. Protein: CASSIGGPVPYEQYF.

The chain joins TRBV7-9 to TRBJ2-1; perhaps D is TRBD1 or TRBD2 (5 bases each). V lost 6 bases to trimming and J lost 10 bases, with 10 bases between them. The CDR3 loop spans 11 amino acids. Germline-derived CDR1 and CDR2 are SEHNR and FQNEAQ (reference sequence). CDR3 sequence: CASSPGAEQFF. The CDR3 DNA reads as TGTGCCAGCAGTCCCGGGGCCGAGCAGTTCTTC.

This chain joins TRBV7-3 and TRBJ2-3, with 8 bases that match TRBD2. This CDR3 is 14 amino acids long. V shed 2 bases, J shed 6 bases, and the junction held 4 bases outside the gene matches. The germline CDR1 and CDR2 sequences are SGHTA and FQGTGA. The CDR3 nucleotides read TGTGCCAGCAGCTTAGGGGTAGCGGGGGATACGCAGTATTTT. It specifies CASSLGVAGDTQYF.

This clonotype was counted only a few times. The chain couples TRBV24-1 to TRBJ1-1; a weak D match, TRBD1 (6 bases). The length of the CDR3 is 14 residues. V lost 7 bases, J lost 6 bases, and 17 bases lay in between. The germline CDR1 and CDR2 sequences are KGHDR and SFDVKD. The CDR3 protein is CATRPSGGLAEAFF. The CDR3 bases are TGTGCCACCAGGCCGTCGGGGGGGCTCGCTGAAGCTTTCTTT.

This clonotype was counted only a few times. This chain joins TRBV4-1 and TRBJ1-2, with 10 bases that match TRBD1. Trimming at V came to 1 base and at J to 1 base, leaving 3 bases not matched to a gene. Germline CDR1 is MGHRA and CDR2 is YSYEKL. This CDR3 comprises 16 residues. CDR3 residues: CASSQADRGFNYGYTF. CDR3 bases: TGCGCCAGCAGCCAAGCGGACAGGGGGTTTAACTATGGCTACACCTTC.

This clonotype came up once. The chain employs TRBV7-9 and TRBJ1-2; 9 nucleotides line up with TRBD1. This CDR3 has 15 amino acids. Per germline, CDR1 SEHNR and CDR2 FQNEAQ (reference sequence). Unmatched junction bases numbered 8, after V lost 1 base and J lost 8 bases. This CDR3 reads CASSLGVGTGQGYTF. For the CDR3, the DNA is TGTGCCAGCAGCTTAGGAGTAGGGACAGGGCAAGGCTACACCTTC.

The genes are TRBV4-2 and TRBJ2-3, with a tentative D call TRBD2 (5 bases). This CDR3 is built from 16 residues. The germline V gene encodes CDR1 LGHNA and CDR2 YNFKEQ. V was cut by 3 bases and J by 5 bases, with 18 bases left in between. The CDR3 nucleotides read TGTGCCAGCAGCCATTTAGGACTTATAAAGGGAGATACGCAGTATTTT. Encoded protein: CASSHLGLIKGDTQYF.

The V and J genes are TRBV19 and TRBJ1-1, with 7 bases lining up with TRBD1. J gave up 6 bases and V 4 bases, and 2 bases lay outside the gene matches. This CDR3 region has 12 residues. Germline values: CDR1 LNHDA, CDR2 SQIVND (reference sequence). The chain's CDR3 is CASSTTGAEAFF. The CDR3 DNA reads as TGTGCCAGTAGTACCACAGGGGCTGAAGCTTTCTTT.

J is TRBJ2-1 and V is TRBV6-1; TRBD2 matches 11 bases. The germline V gene has CDR1 MNHNS and CDR2 SASEGT. The CDR3 is 13 amino acids. CDR3 nucleotides: TGTGCTTGCGGGACTAGCGGTTACAATGAGCAGTTCTTC. Translated, it gives CACGTSGYNEQFF.

This sequence joins TRBV6-5 and TRBJ2-1; TRBD2 agrees at 11 bases. V gave up 6 bases and J gave up 4 bases; unmatched junction bases: 5. Germline V gives CDR1 MNHEY, CDR2 SVGAGI. The CDR3 sequence is 15 residues long. For the CDR3, the DNA is TGTGCCAGCAGCCAGACTAGCGGGGATTACAATGAGCAGTTCTTC. It encodes CASSQTSGDYNEQFF.

This clonotype was counted only a few times. The V gene is TRBV27, the J gene TRBJ2-1; D remains unclear. The CDR3 is 15 amino acids. With 4 bases removed from V and 0 bases from J, the gap between germline ends came to 10 bases. Germline V gene lookup returns CDR1 MNHEY and CDR2 SMNVEV (reference sequence). CDR3 loop: CASSSTLSSYNEQFF. CDR3 sequence (DNA): TGTGCCAGCAGTTCCACACTGAGCTCCTACAATGAGCAGTTCTTC.

This clonotype occurred a few times. This chain joins TRBV4-1 and TRBJ2-5; 11 bases are shared with TRBD1. The CDR3 loop spans 16 amino acids. Germline CDR1 and CDR2: MGHRA and YSYEKL. V lost 1 base to trimming and J lost 5 bases; unmatched junction nucleotides: 6. The CDR3 DNA sequence: TGCGCCAGCAGCCAAGTGGGACAGGGGGTTCCGGAGACCCAGTACTTC. Its protein product is CASSQVGQGVPETQYF.

This clonotype has just a few counts. The chain joins TRBV7-8 to TRBJ2-3; 9 nucleotides agree with TRBD2. V gave up 6 bases and J gave up 3 bases; unmatched junction bases: 10. The V gene's germline CDR1 is SGHVS and CDR2 FQNEAQ. This CDR3 region has 16 residues. In nucleotides, the CDR3 is TGTGCCAGCAGTTTCCCGGCTAGCGGGATAACAGATACGCAGTATTTT. This codes for CASSFPASGITDTQYF.

The chain uses TRBV7-9 and TRBJ2-7; 8 bases are shared with TRBD2. There are 14 residues in the CDR3. CDR1 and CDR2 (germline): SEHNR, FQNEAQ (reference sequence). After removal of 5 bases from V and 5 bases from J, the junction contained 8 bases not matched to a gene. The CDR3 here is CASSPSGSPNEQYF. The CDR3 nucleotides read TGTGCCAGCAGCCCCAGCGGGAGTCCCAACGAGCAGTACTTC.

This clonotype was recorded a few times. The chain couples TRBV5-1 to TRBJ2-5; D possibly corresponds to TRBD2 (6 bases). Germline V gene lookup returns CDR1 SGHRS and CDR2 YFSETQ. The CDR3 sequence is 16 residues long. V lost 3 bases and J lost 2, with 17 bases in between. CDR3 DNA: TGCGCCAGCAGCTGGGAGCCTAGCGATGGGCAAGAGACCCAGTACTTC. This gives the protein CASSWEPSDGQETQYF.

This clonotype has a handful of counts. The V gene is TRBV24-1, the J gene TRBJ2-5; maybe TRBD1 (5 bases). The V gene's germline CDR1 is KGHDR and CDR2 SFDVKD. The CDR3 runs to 14 residues. V was cut by 3 bases and J by 6 bases, with 13 bases left in between. This CDR3 is CATSDQDKGKTQYF. As DNA, the CDR3 is TGTGCCACCAGTGATCAGGACAAAGGAAAGACCCAGTACTTC.

This CDR3 reads CASQQGTYNEQFF. DNA of the CDR3: TGTGCCAGCCAACAGGGGACCTACAATGAGCAGTTCTTC. This chain joins TRBV2 and TRBJ2-1; 7 bases are shared with TRBD1. Looked up from germline, CDR1 is SNHLY and CDR2 is FYNNEI. V was clipped by 8 bases and J by 2 bases; unmatched bases: 3. The CDR3 sequence is 13 residues long.

This clonotype was seen a few times. This chain connects TRBV5-1 to TRBJ2-3, with D possibly being TRBD2 (6 bases). V was cut by 4 bases and J by 4 bases, with 13 bases left in between. This CDR3 has 14 residues. CDR1 and CDR2 (germline): SGHRS, YFSETQ. CDR3 DNA: TGCGCCAGCAGCCCGGGGGAAGGGGCAGATACGCAGTATTTT. Its translation is CASSPGEGADTQYF.

The gene calls are TRBV20-1 and TRBJ2-7, with 7 positions matching TRBD1. The V and J ends lost 3 bases and 4 bases, in that order; junction bases with no gene match: 9. The germline CDR1 and CDR2 sequences are DFQATT and SNEGSKA (reference sequence). The CDR3 runs 14 residues. The CDR3 nucleotides are TGCAGTGCTAGGGCGAGGGGGCCTTTTTACGAGCAGTACTTC. Encoded protein: CSARARGPFYEQYF.

This clonotype was seen only once. The V gene is TRBV13, the J gene TRBJ2-5, with 14 nucleotides matching TRBD2. The CDR3 is made up of 16 amino acids. The J segment lost 5 bases and the V segment lost 5 bases, leaving 7 bases of the junction unmatched. Germline V gives CDR1 PRHDT, CDR2 FYEKMQ (reference sequence). CDR3 in DNA: TGTGCCAGCAGCGCTGCCGGGACTAGCGGGAGTGAGACCCAGTACTTC. Encoded protein: CASSAAGTSGSETQYF.

This clonotype was counted between two and nine times. This sequence joins TRBV7-3 and TRBJ2-3; 11 positions match TRBD1. Germline CDR1 SGHTA, CDR2 FQGTGA. This CDR3 is built from 18 residues. J lost 4 bases, V lost 1 base, and 10 bases had no gene match. The CDR3 DNA follows: TGTGCCAGCAGCTTAAACCCCGGGACAGGGGGGGTATCAGATACGCAGTATTTT. Its protein is CASSLNPGTGGVSDTQYF.